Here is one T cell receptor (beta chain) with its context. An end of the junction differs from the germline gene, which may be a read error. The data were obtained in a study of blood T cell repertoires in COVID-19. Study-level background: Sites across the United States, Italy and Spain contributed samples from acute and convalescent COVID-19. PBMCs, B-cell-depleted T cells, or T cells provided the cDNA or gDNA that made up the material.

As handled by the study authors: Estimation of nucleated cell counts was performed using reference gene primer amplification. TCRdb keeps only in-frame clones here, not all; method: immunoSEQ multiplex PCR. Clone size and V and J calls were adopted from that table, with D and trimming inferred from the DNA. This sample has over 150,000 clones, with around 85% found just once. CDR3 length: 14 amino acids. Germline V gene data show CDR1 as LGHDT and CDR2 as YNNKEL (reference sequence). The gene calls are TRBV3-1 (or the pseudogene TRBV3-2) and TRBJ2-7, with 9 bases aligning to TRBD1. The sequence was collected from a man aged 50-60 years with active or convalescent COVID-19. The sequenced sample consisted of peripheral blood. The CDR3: CVSSPGTGFDEQYF. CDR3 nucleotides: TGTGTCAGCAGCCCCGGGACAGGGTTCGACGAGCAGTACTTC.